This TCR beta chain was sequenced for a study of cytomegalovirus exposure and HLA in healthy donors. Study conclusions and caveats: The authors later found TCR association rates varying by HLA locus, with DRB1 most and HLA-C fewest. Likely technical artifact: a cluster of highly shared sequence variants. Trimming of TCR beta V- and J-genes showed a link, identified in a later analysis, to a missense DCLRE1C variant. TCR beta V segments were, for the most part, productive about 87% or about 30% of the time in an earlier analysis.

PCR amplification relied on 60 Vbeta primers (plus 13 Jbeta primers). The protocol was immunoSEQ multiplex PCR, while the TCRdb copy is restricted to in-frame clones and leaves out a portion. The table has approximately 100,000 clones, about 80% seen once. Comment on this clone: Its antigen remains unknown.

This clonotype originated in a female donor in good health and CMV-seropositive. Sample: PBMCs.

The CDR3, as DNA: TGCGCCAGCAGCCCGGACAGATCCCAAGAGACCCAGTACTTC. This sequence encodes CASSPDRSQETQYF. The rearrangement uses TRBV5-1 and TRBJ2-5; D may be TRBD1 (6 bases). The V and J ends lost 4 bases and 1 base respectively, with 11 bases between them. The CDR3 has 14 residues. Looked up from germline, CDR1 is SGHRS and CDR2 is YFSETQ.